Below are 22 T cell receptor beta chains sequenced from a single sample in a study of CD8 T cells in Susac syndrome (dated by TCRdb to the late 2010s). The library was obtained by the immunoSEQ multiplex PCR assay. RNA was extracted using the RNeasy kit, and roughly 0.5 to 1 ug of the RNA was reverse transcribed with random hexamers. TCRdb redid the processing of the public reads, applying fastp at Q25 and MiXCR, and retained in-frame beta chains. Identical CDR3 protein sequences are pooled into one entry, listed with their most common genes and DNA. The sample yields about 120,000 distinct CDR3 sequences; around nine tenths were counted once. Of the sample, roughly 0.14% falls within the top ten clones. Material for sequencing was CD4+ T cells from PBMCs. The receptors originated from a human donor in good health.

The chain uses TRBV20-1 and TRBJ2-7, with TRBD2 matching over 7 bases. The CDR3 covers 14 residues. The V segment lost 6 bases and the J segment 7 bases; nucleotides outside the gene matches: 15. Germline loops: CDR1 DFQATT, CDR2 SNEGSKA (reference sequence). CDR3 region: CSALPGRRRGEQYF. CDR3 DNA: TGCAGTGCCCTCCCGGGACGGCGGCGGGGGGAGCAGTACTTC.

The rearrangement uses TRBV7-6 and TRBJ2-1, with 10 bases lining up with TRBD2. V was clipped by 5 bases and J by 1 base; unmatched bases: 5. Germline CDR1 is SGHVS and CDR2 is FNYEAQ. The CDR3 spans 16 residues. In nucleotides, the CDR3 is TGTGCCAGCAGCCAAGGGACTAGCGATTCCTACAATGAGCAGTTCTTC. It encodes CASSQGTSDSYNEQFF. Drawing the rest from reference TRBV7-6 and TRBJ2-1, the complete variable domain is GAGVSQSPRYKVTKRGQDVALRCDPISGHVSLYWYRQALGQGPEFLTYFNYEAQQDKSGLPNDRFSAERPEGSISTLTIQRTEQRDSAMYRCASSQGTSDSYNEQFFGPGTRLTVL.

The chain links TRBV20-1 to TRBJ2-5; 9 nucleotides line up with TRBD1. V shed 2 bases, J shed 4 bases, and the junction held 11 bases outside the gene matches. CDR3 size: 16 residues. Germline V gene data show CDR1 as DFQATT and CDR2 as SNEGSKA (reference sequence). Written as DNA, the CDR3 is TGCAGTGCTAGATTCGCCGGGACAGGGAGTGGAGAGACCCAGTACTTC. Its translation is CSARFAGTGSGETQYF.

The chain carries TRBV5-6 and TRBJ2-3; D remains ambiguous. With 1 base removed from V and 0 bases from J, the gap between germline ends came to 6 bases. The CDR3 covers 14 residues. Germline V CDR1 and CDR2: SGHDT, YYEEEE. Here the CDR3 DNA reads TGTGCCAGCAGCTTGAGGCGGAGCACAGATACGCAGTATTTT. Its protein product is CASSLRRSTDTQYF.

The chain recombines TRBV20-1 with TRBJ2-7; 9 positions match TRBD1. CDR1 is DFQATT and CDR2 is SNEGSKA in the germline V gene (reference sequence). The CDR3 has 14 amino acids. Trimming removed 8 bases from V and 6 bases from J; junction bases left unmatched: 14. CDR3 amino acids: CSSGPGQGQGEQYF. CDR3 DNA: TGCAGTAGCGGGCCGGGACAGGGTCAGGGCGAGCAGTACTTC.

The rearrangement uses TRBV6-2 or TRBV6-3 and TRBJ2-7; 7 bases are a match to TRBD1. The V gene end was trimmed by 5 bases and the J gene end by 2 bases; junction bases not matched to a gene: 0. The length of the CDR3 is 12 residues. Looked up from germline, CDR1 is MNHEY and CDR2 is SVGEGT. The CDR3 DNA sequence: TGTGCCAGCAGTACAGGGGCCTACGAGCAGTACTTC. This sequence encodes CASSTGAYEQYF.

This chain links TRBV29-1 with TRBJ1-3; no firm D call. Germline V lookup: CDR1 SQVTM, CDR2 ANQGSEA. The CDR3 consists of 13 residues. Trimming removed 2 bases from V and 0 bases from J, with 5 bases in between. The CDR3: CSVEKNSGNTIYF. CDR3 DNA: TGCAGCGTTGAAAAAAACTCTGGAAACACCATATATTTT.

This chain links TRBV5-4 with TRBJ2-1, with 7 bases that match TRBD1. V lost 3 bases, J lost 2 bases, and 11 bases stayed unmatched. The germline CDR1 and CDR2 sequences are SGHNT and YYREEE (reference sequence). This CDR3 is built from 17 residues. In DNA, the CDR3 is TGTGCCAGCAGCTCAGGTACTCGGGACAGCACCTACAATGAGCAGTTCTTC. This sequence encodes CASSSGTRDSTYNEQFF. Using reference TRBV5-4 and TRBJ2-1 for the parts outside the CDR3, the full variable domain is ETGVTQSPTHLIKTRGQQVTLRCSSQSGHNTVSWYQQALGQGPQFIFQYYREEENGRGNFPPRFSGLQFPNYSSELNVNALELDDSALYLCASSSGTRDSTYNEQFFGPGTRLTVL.

The CDR3 loop reads CASSSRGTNTEAFF. In DNA form, the CDR3 reads TGTGCCAGCAGTTCGAGGGGCACCAACACTGAAGCTTTCTTT. V and J are TRBV12-3 or TRBV12-4 and TRBJ1-1; D perhaps matches TRBD1 (5 bases). Trimming left V 4 bases short and J 2 bases short, with 11 bases between. This CDR3 spans 14 amino acids.

This chain joins TRBV20-1 and TRBJ1-4; tentative D call: TRBD1 (5 bases). The germline gives CDR1 DFQATT, CDR2 SNEGSKA (reference sequence). This CDR3 is built from 12 residues. V lost 4 bases, J lost 4 bases, and 7 bases lay in between. CDR3 nucleotide sequence: TGCAGTGCTAAGGGGAATAATGAAAAACTGTTTTTT. Encoded protein: CSAKGNNEKLFF.

CDR3 sequence (DNA): TGTGCCAGTATTTCCTTCCCCCCCGACACTGAAGCTTTCTTT. This encodes CASISFPPDTEAFF. The V gene is TRBV19, the J gene TRBJ1-1, with D hard to call. Looked up from germline, CDR1 is LNHDA and CDR2 is SQIVND (reference sequence). The CDR3 contains 14 residues. V was shortened by 7 bases and J by 3 bases, with 15 bases between the two germline ends.

As DNA, the CDR3 is TGTGCCAGCATCAGGACAGGGGTTGAGACCCAGTACTTC. Amino acids: CASIRTGVETQYF. The rearrangement uses TRBV6-2 or TRBV6-3 and TRBJ2-5; TRBD1 matches at 9 bases. The germline gives CDR1 MNHEY, CDR2 SVGEGT. This CDR3 has 13 amino acids. V lost 7 bases, J lost 5 bases, and 5 bases stayed unmatched.

The chain recombines TRBV14 with TRBJ2-7; either TRBD1 or TRBD2 may supply D (5 bases each). This CDR3 contains 12 residues. Trimming removed 1 base from V and 9 bases from J, with 10 bases in between. Germline CDR1 and CDR2: SGHDN and FVKESK. This chain's CDR3 is CASSQAGTMQYF. CDR3 in DNA: TGTGCCAGCAGCCAAGCCGGGACGATGCAGTACTTC.

The gene calls are TRBV10-2 and TRBJ2-5; a weak D match, TRBD2 (5 bases). There are 15 residues in the CDR3. Germline CDR1 is WSHSY and CDR2 is SAAADI. The ends were cut back, 3 bases at V and 4 bases at J, with 15 bases in the middle. CDR3 sequence reads: CASSETSFSSETQYF. Written as DNA, the CDR3 is TGCGCCAGCAGTGAAACTAGTTTCTCTTCAGAGACCCAGTACTTC.

V usage is TRBV5-4 and J usage is TRBJ2-7; 7 bases are a match to TRBD1. Germline V gene data show CDR1 as SGHNT and CDR2 as YYREEE (reference sequence). The CDR3 runs to 14 residues. Unmatched junction bases numbered 8, after V lost 5 bases and J lost 3 bases. DNA of the CDR3: TGTGCCAGCAGGTCCGGCGACAGGGTCTACGAGCAGTACTTC. Protein: CASRSGDRVYEQYF.

The rearrangement uses TRBV4-1 and TRBJ2-1, with no clear D. Per the germline V gene, CDR1 is MGHRA and CDR2 is YSYEKL. The V end was cut by 1 base, the J end by 3 bases, with 10 bases between. The CDR3 has 15 residues. The CDR3 DNA follows: TGCGCCAGCAGCCAAGGAGAGGCCGTCTACAATGAGCAGTTCTTC. Translation gives CASSQGEAVYNEQFF.

This chain connects TRBV7-2 to TRBJ1-1; D is unclear. Looked up from germline, CDR1 is SGHTA and CDR2 is FQGNSA. The CDR3 contains 13 residues. V was cut by 5 bases and J by 3 bases, with 10 bases left in between. This CDR3 is CASSAHPDTEAFF. DNA for the CDR3: TGTGCCAGCAGCGCCCATCCGGACACTGAAGCTTTCTTT. The full variable domain, rest sourced from reference TRBV7-2 and TRBJ1-1, is GAGVSQSPSNKVTEKGKDVELRCDPISGHTALYWYRQSLGQGLEFLIYFQGNSAPDKSGLPSDRFSAERTGGSVSTLTIQRTQQEDSAVYLCASSAHPDTEAFFGQGTRLTVV.

This chain uses TRBV7-2 with TRBJ1-1; D gene ambiguous. The CDR3 loop spans 15 amino acids. Germline loops: CDR1 SGHTA, CDR2 FQGNSA. V gave up 1 base and J gave up 2 bases, with 11 bases separating them. The CDR3 DNA reads TGTGCCAGCAGCTTAGATTTCGTTCCTAACACTGAAGCTTTCTTT. Amino acid sequence: CASSLDFVPNTEAFF.

The rearrangement links TRBV2 to TRBJ1-2; TRBD1 is a possible D gene (5 bases). The V and J ends lost 6 bases and 0 bases respectively, with 11 bases between them. The V gene's germline CDR1 is SNHLY and CDR2 FYNNEI. This CDR3 has 14 residues. The CDR3, as DNA: TGTGCCAGCAGGGACCAGGGAGCTAACTATGGCTACACCTTC. This sequence encodes CASRDQGANYGYTF.

V is TRBV5-1 and J is TRBJ1-2; possibly TRBD1 for D (5 bases). The CDR3 is 16 residues long. V gave up 3 bases and J gave up 2 bases, with 17 bases separating them. The V gene's germline CDR1 is SGHRS and CDR2 YFSETQ. The CDR3 DNA follows: TGCGCCAGCAGCTCATACGGGGGGTCCGGGAACTATGGCTACACCTTC. Translated, it gives CASSSYGGSGNYGYTF.

The CDR3 reads CSVEEGHDTGELFF. CDR3 nucleotide sequence: TGCAGCGTGGAGGAGGGCCATGACACCGGGGAGCTGTTTTTT. V gene TRBV29-1 combines with J gene TRBJ2-2; tentative D call: TRBD2 (6 bases). V lost 6 bases to trimming and J lost 3 bases, with 14 bases between them. The CDR3 contains 14 residues. Per the germline V gene, CDR1 is SQVTM and CDR2 is ANQGSEA.

This chain uses TRBV5-1 with TRBJ2-5; 8 bases agree with TRBD1. J lost 5 bases, V lost 4 bases, and 16 bases had no gene match. There are 17 residues in the CDR3. From germline, CDR1 is SGHRS and CDR2 YFSETQ. In nucleotides, the CDR3 is TGCGCCAGCAGCCACACTATTTCGGACAGGGCTGGGGAGACCCAGTACTTC. It encodes CASSHTISDRAGETQYF.